This TCR beta chain was retrieved from a study of human T cells and chemical hapten exposure. Turning to the study itself: Skin on the upper inner arm, about 2 cm by about 2 cm in size, was sensitized with 2% DPC. The patients, most of them female, presented with alopecia areata, totalis or universalis.

Only a few counts were recorded for this clonotype. MiXCR was run by TCRdb on the RACE reads, yielding one entry per CDR3 protein. In the table there are about 84,000 distinct CDR3 sequences, about 10% of which are singletons. The CDR3 extends over 18 amino acids. Trimming at V came to 4 bases and at J to 1 base, leaving 13 bases not matched to a gene. Germline V gene data show CDR1 as SQVTM and CDR2 as ANQGSEA. Time point specified: patch test 2, 6 weeks after DPC sensitization. The sample's treatment: therapeutic diphenylcyclopropenone sensitization with weekly scalp DPC. This sample comprised whole blood, obtained in connection with sensitization to the hapten diphenylcyclopropenone (DPC). The chain couples TRBV29-1 to TRBJ2-2; 9 positions match TRBD1. The TCR originated in a woman aged 45-60 years with alopecia areata. Some clones in this sample may be carry-over from other donors' samples. The DNA of the CDR3 is TGCAGCGTTGGAGGGGACAGGGCGTCCATTGGGAACACCGGGGAGCTGTTTTTT. As protein: CSVGGDRASIGNTGELFF.